The 14 T cell receptor beta chains listed next were all sequenced from one sample in a study of blood T cell repertoires in COVID-19. Profiling relied on immunoSEQ multiplex PCR, and the TCRdb table lists in-frame clones only, not all of them. The sample lists more than 95,000 clones; around 92% were seen once. Material for sequencing was peripheral blood. The source of these receptors is a woman aged 55-70 years with acute or convalescent COVID-19.

The rearrangement uses TRBV9 and TRBJ1-4; tentatively, D is TRBD1 (6 bases). Per the germline V gene, CDR1 is SGDLS and CDR2 is YYNGEE. The CDR3 loop spans 16 amino acids. Trimming removed 0 bases at V and 8 bases at J, with 17 bases between. This chain's CDR3 is CASSVGRGAAWEKLFF. The CDR3 region has the DNA TGTGCCAGCAGCGTAGGCCGGGGGGCTGCTTGGGAAAAACTGTTTTTT.

This chain uses TRBV29-1 with TRBJ2-3; no reliable D call. Germline CDR1 reads SQVTM; CDR2 reads ANQGSEA. This CDR3 is built from 14 residues. The V and J ends lost 4 bases and 0 bases respectively, with 11 bases between them. The CDR3 DNA is TGCAGCGTTGTTAAAGCGACTAGCACAGATACGCAGTATTTT. Amino acids: CSVVKATSTDTQYF.

The chain carries TRBV19 and TRBJ2-3, with D possibly being TRBD1 (6 bases). In germline, CDR1 is LNHDA, CDR2 SQIVND (reference sequence). The CDR3 sequence is 12 residues long. Deletions cut 6 bases from V and 6 bases from J, with 10 bases between. CDR3 bases: TGTGCCAGTAGCGGGACACGGGATACGCAGTATTTT. Translated: CASSGTRDTQYF.

The V and J genes are TRBV4-1 and TRBJ1-4, with 7 bases lining up with TRBD1. V gave up 0 bases and J gave up 0 bases; unmatched junction bases: 10. The CDR3 is made up of 19 amino acids. Germline CDR1 MGHRA, CDR2 YSYEKL. The CDR3 sequence is CASSQEGVGDRSTNEKLFF. The CDR3, as DNA: TGCGCCAGCAGCCAAGAAGGAGTCGGGGACAGATCAACTAATGAAAAACTGTTTTTT.

The chain couples TRBV28 to TRBJ2-7; D is possibly TRBD2 (5 bases). CDR1 and CDR2 (germline): MDHEN, SYDVKM. Trimming left V 8 bases short and J 0 bases short, with 5 bases between. The CDR3 sequence is 11 residues long. DNA for the CDR3: TGTGCCAGCGGGAGCTCCTACGAGCAGTACTTC. This encodes CASGSSYEQYF.

The V and J genes are TRBV5-5 and TRBJ1-4; weak D call: TRBD1 (6 bases). Trimming shortened V by 4 bases and J by 2 bases, and 12 bases separated the two germline ends. This CDR3 contains 15 residues. Germline CDR1 reads SGHKS; CDR2 reads YYEKEE (reference sequence). The CDR3 spells CASSHGTFTNEKLFF. Written as DNA, the CDR3 is TGTGCCAGCAGCCACGGGACATTTACTAATGAAAAACTGTTTTTT.

The genes are TRBV5-4 and TRBJ2-1; 11 nucleotides match TRBD2. This CDR3 region has 16 residues. CDR1 and CDR2 from the germline V gene are SGHNT and YYREEE (reference sequence). After removal of 7 bases from V and 2 bases from J, the junction contained 8 bases not matched to a gene. CDR3 in DNA: TGTGCCAGCCTCCCGGGACTAGCGGACACCTACAATGAGCAGTTCTTC. Translated, it gives CASLPGLADTYNEQFF. The variable domain in full, with the rest retrieved from reference TRBV5-4 and TRBJ2-1, is ETGVTQSPTHLIKTRGQQVTLRCSSQSGHNTVSWYQQALGQGPQFIFQYYREEENGRGNFPPRFSGLQFPNYSSELNVNALELDDSALYLCASLPGLADTYNEQFFGPGTRLTVL.

The chain couples TRBV30 to TRBJ2-2; TRBD1 agrees at 7 bases. J was trimmed by 9 bases and V by 2 bases; bases with no gene match: 9. CDR1 and CDR2 (germline): GTSNPN, SVGIG (reference sequence). The CDR3 extends over 14 amino acids. The CDR3 sequence: CAWSSTGVQRELFF. CDR3 in DNA: TGTGCCTGGAGTTCTACAGGGGTTCAGCGGGAGCTGTTTTTT.

The chain carries TRBV12-3 or TRBV12-4 and TRBJ1-3; no firm D call. CDR3 length: 12 amino acids. With 6 bases removed from V and 7 bases from J, the gap between germline ends came to 10 bases. Here the CDR3 reads CASSQTSNTIYF. The CDR3 DNA reads as TGTGCCAGCAGCCAGACTAGCAACACCATATATTTT.

The rearrangement uses TRBV28 and TRBJ2-7, with a tentative D call TRBD2 (6 bases). Germline values: CDR1 MDHEN, CDR2 SYDVKM. This CDR3 is 12 amino acids long. Trimming stripped 3 bases from V and 5 bases from J, with 8 bases between. The DNA of the CDR3 is TGTGCCAGCAGTTTTGGAGGGAACGAGCAGTACTTC. Translating it yields CASSFGGNEQYF. The entire variable domain, with the rest obtained from reference TRBV28 and TRBJ2-7, is as follows: DVKVTQSSRYLVKRTGEKVFLECVQDMDHENMFWYRQDPGLGLRLIYFSYDVKMKEKGDIPEGYSVSREKKERFSLILESASTNQTSMYLCASSFGGNEQYFGPGTRLTVT.

J is TRBJ2-7 and V is TRBV15, with D maybe TRBD1 (5 bases). Per germline, CDR1 LNHNV and CDR2 YYDKDF (reference sequence). The CDR3 is made up of 13 amino acids. Trimming cost V 1 base and J 5 bases, with 9 bases left between them. CDR3 bases: TGTGCCACCAGCAGAGTGACAGACCACGAGCAGTACTTC. Encoded protein: CATSRVTDHEQYF. Full variable domain (outside the CDR3, taken from reference TRBV15 and TRBJ2-7): DAMVIQNPRYQVTQFGKPVTLSCSQTLNHNVMYWYQQKSSQAPKLLFHYYDKDFNNEADTPDNFQSRRPNTSFCFLDIRSPGLGDTAMYLCATSRVTDHEQYFGPGTRLTVT.

This chain joins TRBV15 and TRBJ2-7; 7 nucleotides agree with TRBD2. Germline lookup yields CDR1 LNHNV and CDR2 YYDKDF (reference sequence). V lost 5 bases and J lost 4; bases outside the gene matches: 2. There are 12 residues in the CDR3. CDR3 DNA sequence: TGTGCCACCAGCTTGCGGGGGTACGAGCAGTACGTC. Amino acid sequence: CATSLRGYEQYV.

The CDR3 sequence: CASSLVLAGAYNEQFF. The CDR3, as DNA: TGTGCCAGTAGCTTAGTTCTAGCGGGCGCATACAATGAGCAGTTCTTC. The chain has TRBV19 and TRBJ2-1; TRBD2 matches at 8 bases. CDR1 and CDR2 from the germline V gene are LNHDA and SQIVND (reference sequence). The trim removed 6 bases at V and 4 bases at J, leaving 11 bases unmatched. CDR3 length equals 16 residues.

The CDR3 is CAISEFGGGGTDTQYF. The CDR3 nucleotides read TGTGCCATCAGTGAGTTTGGAGGGGGAGGGACAGATACGCAGTATTTT. J is TRBJ2-3 and V is TRBV10-3, with D possibly TRBD2 on 7 matching bases. The CDR3 has 16 residues. Germline V lookup: CDR1 ENHRY, CDR2 SYGVKD. The ends were cut back, 1 base at V and 3 bases at J, with 14 bases in the middle.